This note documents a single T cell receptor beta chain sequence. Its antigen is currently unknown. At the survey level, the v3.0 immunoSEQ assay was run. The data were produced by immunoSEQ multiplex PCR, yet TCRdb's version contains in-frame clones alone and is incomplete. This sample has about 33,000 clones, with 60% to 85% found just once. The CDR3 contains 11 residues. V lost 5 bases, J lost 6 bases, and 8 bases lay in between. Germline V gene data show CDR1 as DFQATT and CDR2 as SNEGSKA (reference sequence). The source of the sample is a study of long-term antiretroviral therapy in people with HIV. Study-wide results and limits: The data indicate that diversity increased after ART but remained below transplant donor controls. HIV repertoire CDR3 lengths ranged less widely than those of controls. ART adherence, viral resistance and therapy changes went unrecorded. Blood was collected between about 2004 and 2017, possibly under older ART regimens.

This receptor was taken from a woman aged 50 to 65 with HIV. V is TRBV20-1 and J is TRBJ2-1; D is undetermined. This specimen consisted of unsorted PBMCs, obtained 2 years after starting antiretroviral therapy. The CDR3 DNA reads TGCAGTGCTTATTTGGTCAATGAGCAGTTCTTC. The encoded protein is CSAYLVNEQFF.